This T cell receptor beta chain was sequenced in a study of monozygotic twins with inflammatory bowel disease. With respect to this clonotype: Its antigen is not known.

General study points: Healthy co-twins showed greater TCRbeta diversity (inverse Simpson) than IBD patients. No difference in repertoire similarity was seen between concordant and discordant twins, possibly because power was limited.

The CDR3 runs 16 residues. CDR1 and CDR2 from the germline V gene are KGHSH and LQKENI. Across eight separate reactions for each sample, cDNA was made. Using the 5' RACE reads, TCRdb records one entry per CDR3 protein without DNA. This sample contains approximately 140,000 distinct CDR3 sequences. The sample taken for sequencing was blood. The rearrangement links TRBV18 to TRBJ1-4; TCRdb picks TRBD1, but there is no DNA to check that call. This clonotype was sampled from a human donor with ulcerative colitis or Crohn's disease, or a healthy co-twin of an affected twin (not recorded which). The CDR3 region is CASSPLTGEANEKLFF.